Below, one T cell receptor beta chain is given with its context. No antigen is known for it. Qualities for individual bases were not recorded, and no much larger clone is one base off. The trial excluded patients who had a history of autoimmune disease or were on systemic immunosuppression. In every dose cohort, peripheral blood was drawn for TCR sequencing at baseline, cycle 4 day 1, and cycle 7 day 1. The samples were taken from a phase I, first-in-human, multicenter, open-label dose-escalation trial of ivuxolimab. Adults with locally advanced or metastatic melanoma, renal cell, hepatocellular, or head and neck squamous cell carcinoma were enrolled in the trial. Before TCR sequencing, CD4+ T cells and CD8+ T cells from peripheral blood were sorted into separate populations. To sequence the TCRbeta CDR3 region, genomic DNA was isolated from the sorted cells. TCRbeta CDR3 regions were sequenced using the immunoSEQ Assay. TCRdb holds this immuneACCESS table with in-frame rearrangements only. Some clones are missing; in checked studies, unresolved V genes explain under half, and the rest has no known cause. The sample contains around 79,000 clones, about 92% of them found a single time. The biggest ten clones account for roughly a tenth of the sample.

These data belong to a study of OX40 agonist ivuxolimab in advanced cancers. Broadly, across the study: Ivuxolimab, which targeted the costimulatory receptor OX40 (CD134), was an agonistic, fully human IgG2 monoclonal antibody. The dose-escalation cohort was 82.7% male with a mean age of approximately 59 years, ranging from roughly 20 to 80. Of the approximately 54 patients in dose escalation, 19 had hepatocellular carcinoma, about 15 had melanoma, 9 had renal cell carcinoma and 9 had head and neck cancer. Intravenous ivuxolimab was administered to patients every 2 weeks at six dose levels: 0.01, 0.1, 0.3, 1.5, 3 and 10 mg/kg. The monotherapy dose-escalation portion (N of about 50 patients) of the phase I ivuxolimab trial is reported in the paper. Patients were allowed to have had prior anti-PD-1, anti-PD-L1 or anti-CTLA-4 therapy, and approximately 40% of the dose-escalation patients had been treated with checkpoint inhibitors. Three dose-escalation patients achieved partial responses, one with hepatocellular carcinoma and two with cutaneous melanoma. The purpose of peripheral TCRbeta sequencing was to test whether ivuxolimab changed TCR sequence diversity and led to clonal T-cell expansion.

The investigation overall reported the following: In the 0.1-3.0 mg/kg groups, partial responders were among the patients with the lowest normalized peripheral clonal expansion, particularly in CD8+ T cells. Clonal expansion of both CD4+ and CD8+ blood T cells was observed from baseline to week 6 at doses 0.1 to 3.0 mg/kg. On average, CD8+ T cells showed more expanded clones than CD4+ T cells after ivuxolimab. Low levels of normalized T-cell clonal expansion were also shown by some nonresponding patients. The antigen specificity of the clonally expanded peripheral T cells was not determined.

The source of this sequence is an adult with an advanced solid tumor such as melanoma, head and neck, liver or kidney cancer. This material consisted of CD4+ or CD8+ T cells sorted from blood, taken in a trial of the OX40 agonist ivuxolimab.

In nucleotides, the sequence is TGTGCCAGCAGTTACTCACCTTCAAACACCGGGGAGCTGTTTTTT. The resulting protein is CASSYSPSNTGELFF. The sequence joins TRBV6-5 to TRBJ2-2, with no reliable assignment of the D segment. The junction shows trimming of 0 bases on V and 2 bases on J, plus 7 bases between the germline ends. According to the germline V gene, CDR1 reads MNHEY and CDR2 reads SVGAGI. Counted from cysteine to phenylalanine, this CDR3 has 15 amino acids. Kept here is only the CDR3 DNA, which spans 45 bases and is read in frame from base 1.